Given below is one T cell receptor (beta chain) in context. Its target is not known. CDR3 length equals 14 residues. CDR1 is LGHDT, CDR2 YNNKEL, per germline (reference sequence). V was pared by 4 bases and J by 7 bases, with 7 bases of the junction left unmatched. Some clones are missing from TCRdb's copy, which holds only in-frame ones; the method was immunoSEQ multiplex PCR. This table has some 520,000 clones, 87% appearing once. The data were taken from a study of Ad26.COV2.S vaccination and SARS-CoV-2 variants. Whole-study findings and limits: Measures of TCR breadth and depth may have fallen short of total T cell responses. Placebo recipients and vaccine recipients were similar in non-spike TCR breadth.

This sample's treatment: around 19 received Ad26.COV2.S at low or high dose, single or two shots; roughly 5 received placebo; per-sample allocation not given. All samples were drawn on day 63, counting from the first vaccine or placebo injection. Cohort 1b enrolled adults aged 18-55 years in Boston. The chain carries TRBV3-1 (or the pseudogene TRBV3-2) and TRBJ1-5; 7 nucleotides match TRBD1. Specimen: peripheral blood, collected in a trial of Ad26.COV2.S vaccine versus placebo. The origin of this receptor is a person aged 18-65 years who received the Ad26.COV2.S COVID-19 vaccine or a placebo. CDR3 loop: CASSLKGAGQPQHF. The CDR3 DNA is TGTGCCAGCAGCCTTAAGGGGGCAGGGCAGCCCCAGCATTTT.